This entry is about one TCR beta chain. Its antigen is still unknown. The data belong to a study of T cell responses to AZD1222 COVID-19 vaccine. Assay: immunoSEQ multiplex PCR; the TCRdb copy retains only in-frame clones and omits some. The sample carries more than 95,000 clones, roughly nine tenths recorded once. The CDR3 is made up of 13 amino acids. Study results and limitations: Mapped onto spike, vaccine-associated CD4 TCRs spanned it and were dominant at 160-218 and 743-854. Donors were largely white British and mainly female; clonal diversity was possibly underestimated. After the peak T cell response, and only then, were repertoires sampled.

The gene calls are TRBV21-1 and TRBJ1-1. TRBV21-1 is annotated as a pseudogene. The sequence came from an adult in good health. Sequenced here: peripheral blood, sampled on day 0 of AZD1222 vaccination. CDR3 nucleotides: TGTGCCAGCAGCAAGGCGATGAACACTGAAGCTTTCTTT. The encoded protein is CASSKAMNTEAFF.